The entry below describes one T cell receptor (beta chain). The data belong to a study of shared clonotypes between healthy human individuals. The assay was immunoSEQ multiplex PCR, and TCRdb's table has in-frame clones only and misses some. The sample consists of millions of clones, 90% to 95% of them appearing once. The germline V gene has CDR1 SGHTA and CDR2 FQGTGA. CDR3 length equals 16 residues. V shed 4 bases and J 4 bases; nucleotides not matched to a gene: 7. The sequencing sample was made of naive CD4+ T cells sorted from blood. Subset in this sample: CD45RA+ positively selected. The rearrangement links TRBV7-3 to TRBJ2-2, with TRBD1 matching 9 bases. This receptor was obtained from a young man in good health. CDR3 DNA sequence: TGTGCCAGCAGCTCTGGCGGGACAGGGAGCACCGGGGAGCTGTTTTTT. Encoded protein: CASSSGGTGSTGELFF.